What follows describes a single T cell receptor (beta chain). This specimen belongs to a study of T cell changes during pregnancy in multiple sclerosis. The protocol was immunoSEQ multiplex PCR, while the TCRdb copy is restricted to in-frame clones and leaves out a portion. The sample holds approximately 30,000 clones, about 88% seen once. The sample was CD8+ T cells from peripheral blood mononuclear cells, taken in the third trimester of pregnancy. The clonotype originates from a female donor with multiple sclerosis, enrolled in a pregnancy study.

This CDR3 reads CASSYPTDYEQYF. The DNA for the CDR3 is TGTGCCAGCAGCTATCCGACAGACTACGAGCAGTACTTC. The chain combines TRBV7-9 with TRBJ2-7; perhaps TRBD1 as D (5 bases). V shed 4 bases and J shed 3 bases, with 10 bases lying between them. The CDR3 has 13 amino acids. Germline V gene data show CDR1 as SEHNR and CDR2 as FQNEAQ (reference sequence).